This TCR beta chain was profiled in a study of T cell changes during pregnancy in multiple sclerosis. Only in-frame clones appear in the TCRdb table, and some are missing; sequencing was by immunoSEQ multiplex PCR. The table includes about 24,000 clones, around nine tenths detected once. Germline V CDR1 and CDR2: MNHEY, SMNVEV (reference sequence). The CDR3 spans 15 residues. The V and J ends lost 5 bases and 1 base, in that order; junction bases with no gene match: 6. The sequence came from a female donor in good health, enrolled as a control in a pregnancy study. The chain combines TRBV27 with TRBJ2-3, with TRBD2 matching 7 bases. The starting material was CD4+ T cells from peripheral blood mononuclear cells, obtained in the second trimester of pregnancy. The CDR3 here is CASSRVSGGTDTQYF. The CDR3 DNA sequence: TGTGCCAGCAGTCGGGTCAGCGGGGGCACAGATACGCAGTATTTT.